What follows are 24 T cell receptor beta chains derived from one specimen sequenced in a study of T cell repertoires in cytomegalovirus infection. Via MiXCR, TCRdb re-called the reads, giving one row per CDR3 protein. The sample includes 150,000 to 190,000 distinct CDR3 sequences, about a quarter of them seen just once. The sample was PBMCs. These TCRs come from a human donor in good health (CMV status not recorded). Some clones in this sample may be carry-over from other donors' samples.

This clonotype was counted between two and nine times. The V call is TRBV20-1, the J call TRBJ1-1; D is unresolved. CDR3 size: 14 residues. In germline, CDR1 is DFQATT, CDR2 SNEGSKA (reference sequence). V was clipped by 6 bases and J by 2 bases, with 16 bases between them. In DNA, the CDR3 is TGCAGTGCCCCCCCTGGAGCAACTAACACTGAAGCTTTCTTT. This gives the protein CSAPPGATNTEAFF.

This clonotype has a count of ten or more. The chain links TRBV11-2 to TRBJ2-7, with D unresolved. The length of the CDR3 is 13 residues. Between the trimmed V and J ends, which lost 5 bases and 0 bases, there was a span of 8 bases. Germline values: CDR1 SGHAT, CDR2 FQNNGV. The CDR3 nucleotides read TGTGCCAGCAGCCCGACAACCTCCTACGAGCAGTACTTC. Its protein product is CASSPTTSYEQYF.

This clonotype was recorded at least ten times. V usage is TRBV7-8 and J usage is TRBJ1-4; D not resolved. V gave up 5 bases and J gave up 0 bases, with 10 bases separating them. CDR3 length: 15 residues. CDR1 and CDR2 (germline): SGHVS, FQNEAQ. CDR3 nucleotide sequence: TGTGCCAGCAGCCGTCAGATCGCAACTAATGAAAAACTGTTTTTT. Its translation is CASSRQIATNEKLFF.

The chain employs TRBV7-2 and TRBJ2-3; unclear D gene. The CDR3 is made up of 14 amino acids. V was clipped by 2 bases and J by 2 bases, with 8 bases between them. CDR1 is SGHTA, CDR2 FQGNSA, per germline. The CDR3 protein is CASSLHRSTDTQYF. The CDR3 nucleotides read TGTGCCAGCAGCTTACACAGATCCACAGATACGCAGTATTTT.

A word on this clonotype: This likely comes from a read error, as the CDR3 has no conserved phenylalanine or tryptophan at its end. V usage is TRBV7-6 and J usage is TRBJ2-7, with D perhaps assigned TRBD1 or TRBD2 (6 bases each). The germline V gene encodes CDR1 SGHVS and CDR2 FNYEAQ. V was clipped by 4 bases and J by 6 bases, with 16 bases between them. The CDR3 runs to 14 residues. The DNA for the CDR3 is TGTGCCAGCAGCTCCGCAGGGGTGGGGGGCGAGCAGTACTCC. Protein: CASSSAGVGGEQYS.

DNA of the CDR3: TGTGCCAGCAGCTTTCAACAGGGGGGGACCGGGGAGACCCAGTACTTC. Translation: CASSFQQGGTGETQYF. V and J are TRBV5-4 and TRBJ2-5; possible D gene TRBD1, 8 bases. CDR1 SGHNT and CDR2 YYREEE come from the germline V gene (reference sequence). V shed 2 bases and J shed 5 bases, with 19 bases lying between them. The CDR3 is 16 amino acids.

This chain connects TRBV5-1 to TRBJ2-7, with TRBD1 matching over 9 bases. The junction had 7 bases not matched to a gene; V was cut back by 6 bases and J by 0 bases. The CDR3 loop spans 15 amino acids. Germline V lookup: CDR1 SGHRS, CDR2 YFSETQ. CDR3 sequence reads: CASIFDRGYSYEQYF. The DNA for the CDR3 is TGCGCCAGCATTTTCGACAGGGGGTACTCCTACGAGCAGTACTTC. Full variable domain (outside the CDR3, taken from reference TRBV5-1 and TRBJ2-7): KAGVTQTPRYLIKTRGQQVTLSCSPISGHRSVSWYQQTPGQGLQFLFEYFSETQRNKGNFPGRFSGRQFSNSRSEMNVSTLELGDSALYLCASIFDRGYSYEQYFGPGTRLTVT.

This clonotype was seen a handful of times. As DNA, the CDR3 is TGTGCCAGCAGTGAAGTAAACAATGAGCAGTTCTTC. Its protein is CASSEVNNEQFF. The chain couples TRBV6-1 to TRBJ2-1, with unresolved D. V lost 1 base to trimming and J lost 5 bases, with 3 bases between them. CDR3 size: 12 residues. Germline assignment: CDR1 MNHNS and CDR2 SASEGT.

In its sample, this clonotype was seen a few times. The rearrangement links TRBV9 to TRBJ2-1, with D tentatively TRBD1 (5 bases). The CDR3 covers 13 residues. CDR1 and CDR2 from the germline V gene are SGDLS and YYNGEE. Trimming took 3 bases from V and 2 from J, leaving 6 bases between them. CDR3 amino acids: CASSETAYNEQFF. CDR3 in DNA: TGTGCCAGCAGCGAGACAGCCTACAATGAGCAGTTCTTC.

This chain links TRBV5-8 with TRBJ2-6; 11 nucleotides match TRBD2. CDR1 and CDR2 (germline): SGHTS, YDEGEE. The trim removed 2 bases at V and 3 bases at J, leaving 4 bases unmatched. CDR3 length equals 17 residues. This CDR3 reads CASSFSGRADGANVLTF. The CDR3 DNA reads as TGTGCCAGCAGCTTTAGCGGGAGGGCCGATGGGGCCAACGTCCTGACTTTC.

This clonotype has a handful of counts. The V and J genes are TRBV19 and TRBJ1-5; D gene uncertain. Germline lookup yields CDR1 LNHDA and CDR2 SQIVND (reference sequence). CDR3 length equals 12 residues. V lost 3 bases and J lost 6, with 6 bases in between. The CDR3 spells CASSMLSQPQHF. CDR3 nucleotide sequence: TGTGCCAGTAGTATGTTGAGTCAGCCCCAGCATTTT.

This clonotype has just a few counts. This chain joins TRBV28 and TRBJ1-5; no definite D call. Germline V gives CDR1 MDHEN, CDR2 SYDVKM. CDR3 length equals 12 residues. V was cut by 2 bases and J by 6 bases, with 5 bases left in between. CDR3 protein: CASSLNVQPQHF. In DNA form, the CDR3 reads TGTGCCAGCAGTTTAAATGTTCAGCCCCAGCATTTT.

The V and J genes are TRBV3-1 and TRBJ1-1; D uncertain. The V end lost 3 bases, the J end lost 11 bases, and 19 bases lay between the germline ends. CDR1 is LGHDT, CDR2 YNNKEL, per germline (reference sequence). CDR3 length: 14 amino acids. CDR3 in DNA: TGTGCCAGCAGCCAGAGGAGATCACTAGGGAGCGCTTTCTTT. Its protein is CASSQRRSLGSAFF.

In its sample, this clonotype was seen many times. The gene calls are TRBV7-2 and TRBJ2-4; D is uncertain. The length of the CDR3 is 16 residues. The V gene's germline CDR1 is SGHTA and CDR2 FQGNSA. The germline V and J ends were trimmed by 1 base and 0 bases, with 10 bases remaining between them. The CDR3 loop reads CASSLGSSVAKNIQYF. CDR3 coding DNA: TGTGCCAGCAGCTTAGGCTCCAGCGTAGCCAAAAACATTCAGTACTTC.

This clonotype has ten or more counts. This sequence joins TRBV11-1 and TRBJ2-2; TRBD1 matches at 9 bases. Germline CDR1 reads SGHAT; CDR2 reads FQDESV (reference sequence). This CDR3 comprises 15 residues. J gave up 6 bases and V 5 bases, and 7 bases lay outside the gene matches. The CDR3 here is CASSQGQGNPGELFF. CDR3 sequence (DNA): TGTGCCAGCAGCCAGGGACAGGGTAACCCCGGGGAGCTGTTTTTT. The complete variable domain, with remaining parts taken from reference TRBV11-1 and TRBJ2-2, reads EAEVAQSPRYKITEKSQAVAFWCDPISGHATLYWYRQILGQGPELLVQFQDESVVDDSQLPKDRFSAERLKGVDSTLKIQPAELGDSAMYLCASSQGQGNPGELFFGEGSRLTVL.

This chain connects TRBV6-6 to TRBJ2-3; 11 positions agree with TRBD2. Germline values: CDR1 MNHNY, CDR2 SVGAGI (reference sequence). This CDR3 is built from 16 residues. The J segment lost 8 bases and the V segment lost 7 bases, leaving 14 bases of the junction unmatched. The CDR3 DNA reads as TGTGCCAGCACGGGACTAGCGGTTACAGCGGGAGTTACGCAGTATTTT. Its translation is CASTGLAVTAGVTQYF.

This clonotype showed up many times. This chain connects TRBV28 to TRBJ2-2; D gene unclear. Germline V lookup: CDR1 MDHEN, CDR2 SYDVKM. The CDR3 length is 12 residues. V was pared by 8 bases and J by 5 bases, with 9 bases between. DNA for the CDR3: TGTGCCAGCTCCTCGGATACCGGGGAGCTGTTTTTT. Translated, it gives CASSSDTGELFF.

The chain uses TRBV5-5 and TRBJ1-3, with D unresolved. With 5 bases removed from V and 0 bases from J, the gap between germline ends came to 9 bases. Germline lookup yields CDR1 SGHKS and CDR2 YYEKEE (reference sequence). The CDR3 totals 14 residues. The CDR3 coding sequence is TGTGCCAGCAGACTCCGGACCTCTGGAAACACCATATATTTT. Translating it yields CASRLRTSGNTIYF.

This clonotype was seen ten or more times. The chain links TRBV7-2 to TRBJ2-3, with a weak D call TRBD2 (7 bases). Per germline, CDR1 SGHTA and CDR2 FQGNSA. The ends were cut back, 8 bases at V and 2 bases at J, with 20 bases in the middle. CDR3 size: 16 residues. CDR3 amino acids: CASRGRGARNTDTQYF. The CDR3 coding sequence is TGTGCCAGCCGGGGACGGGGGGCCCGGAACACAGATACGCAGTATTTT. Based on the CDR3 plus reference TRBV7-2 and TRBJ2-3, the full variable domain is GAGVSQSPSNKVTEKGKDVELRCDPISGHTALYWYRQSLGQGLEFLIYFQGNSAPDKSGLPSDRFSAERTGGSVSTLTIQRTQQEDSAVYLCASRGRGARNTDTQYFGPGTRLTVL.

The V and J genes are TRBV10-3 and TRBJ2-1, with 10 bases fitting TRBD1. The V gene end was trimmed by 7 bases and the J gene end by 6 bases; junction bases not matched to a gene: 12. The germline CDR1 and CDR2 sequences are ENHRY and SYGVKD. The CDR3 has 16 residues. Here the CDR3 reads CAITRTPGQGFNEQFF. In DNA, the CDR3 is TGTGCCATCACCCGGACTCCGGGACAGGGGTTCAATGAGCAGTTCTTC.

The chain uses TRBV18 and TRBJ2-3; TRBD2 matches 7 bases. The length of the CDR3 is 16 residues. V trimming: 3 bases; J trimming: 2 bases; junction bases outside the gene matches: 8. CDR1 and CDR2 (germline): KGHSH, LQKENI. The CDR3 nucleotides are TGTGCCAGCTCACCCACATCCAGCGGGGTCACAGATACGCAGTATTTT. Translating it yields CASSPTSSGVTDTQYF.

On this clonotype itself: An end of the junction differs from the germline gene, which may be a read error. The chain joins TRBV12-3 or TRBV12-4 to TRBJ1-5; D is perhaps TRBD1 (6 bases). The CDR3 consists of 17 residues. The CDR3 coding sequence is TGTGCCAGCAGTTCAGGGGAAGTTCCTTATAGCAATCAGCCCCAGAATTTT. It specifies CASSSGEVPYSNQPQNF.

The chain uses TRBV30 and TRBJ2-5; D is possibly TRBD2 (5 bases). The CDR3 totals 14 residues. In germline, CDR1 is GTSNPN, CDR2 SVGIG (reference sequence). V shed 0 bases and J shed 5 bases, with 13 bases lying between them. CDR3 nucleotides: TGTGCCTGGAGTGTAGGGAGCTTTCGGGAGACCCAGTACTTC. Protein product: CAWSVGSFRETQYF. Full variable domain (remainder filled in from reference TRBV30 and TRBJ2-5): SQTIHQWPATLVQPVGSPLSLECTVEGTSNPNLYWYRQAAGRGLQLLFYSVGIGQISSEVPQNLSASRPQDRQFILSSKKLLLSDSGFYLCAWSVGSFRETQYFGPGTRLLVL.

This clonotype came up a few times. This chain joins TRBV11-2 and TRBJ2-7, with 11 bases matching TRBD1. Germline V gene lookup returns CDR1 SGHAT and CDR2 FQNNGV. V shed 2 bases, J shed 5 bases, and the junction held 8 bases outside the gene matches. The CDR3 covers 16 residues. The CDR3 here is CASSLRTGGGRDEQYF. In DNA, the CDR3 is TGTGCCAGCAGCTTAAGGACAGGGGGCGGTAGGGACGAGCAGTACTTC.